These 27 T cell receptor beta chains were sequenced from one sample in a study of neoadjuvant anti-PD-1 for oral cavity cancer. The method was immunoSEQ multiplex PCR; TCRdb's version includes in-frame clones alone and lacks a portion of them. The sample contains just over 14,000 clones, 65% to 80% of which appear only once. Sample: PBMCs, taken before nivolumab (anti-PD-1) treatment. These receptors came from a person between 40 and 80 years old with oral cavity squamous cell carcinoma.

The chain is built from TRBV6-5 and TRBJ2-7, with D maybe TRBD2 (6 bases). V lost 5 bases to trimming and J lost 3 bases, with 14 bases between them. The germline V gene has CDR1 MNHEY and CDR2 SVGAGI. The CDR3 covers 14 residues. The CDR3 region is CASSPSGRGYEQYF. DNA for the CDR3: TGTGCCAGCAGTCCCTCTGGGCGGGGCTACGAGCAGTACTTC.

The chain couples TRBV28 to TRBJ2-5; possible D gene TRBD1, 5 bases. This CDR3 has 16 residues. V dropped 4 bases and J dropped 6 bases, with 21 bases sitting between them. Germline V gives CDR1 MDHEN, CDR2 SYDVKM. CDR3: CASSYSLVGVGKTQYF. The DNA of the CDR3 is TGTGCCAGCAGTTATAGTCTAGTAGGGGTCGGAAAGACCCAGTACTTC.

This clone showed up just once. The CDR3 DNA sequence: TGTGCCTGGGCCCCCCCGGGATATTGGAATGAAAAACTGTTTTTT. It is translated as CAWAPPGYWNEKLFF. The chain combines TRBV30 with TRBJ1-4, with D unresolved. Trimming shortened V by 5 bases and J by 5 bases, and 18 bases separated the two germline ends. The CDR3 runs to 15 residues. The germline CDR1 and CDR2 sequences are GTSNPN and SVGIG (reference sequence). The variable domain in full, with the rest retrieved from reference TRBV30 and TRBJ1-4, is SQTIHQWPATLVQPVGSPLSLECTVEGTSNPNLYWYRQAAGRGLQLLFYSVGIGQISSEVPQNLSASRPQDRQFILSSKKLLLSDSGFYLCAWAPPGYWNEKLFFGSGTQLSVL.

The V and J genes are TRBV6-4 and TRBJ1-6, with D possibly matching TRBD1 (6 bases). From germline, CDR1 is MRHNA and CDR2 SNTAGT. V lost 4 bases and J lost 9, with 10 bases in between. This CDR3 region has 13 residues. The CDR3 loop reads CASSGQEGSPLHF. CDR3 coding DNA: TGTGCCAGCAGTGGACAGGAGGGTTCACCCCTCCACTTT.

The V gene is TRBV19, the J gene TRBJ2-6; 7 nucleotides align to TRBD2. Losses at the gene ends were 6 bases for V and 4 bases for J; bases not matched to a gene: 12. Germline V gene sequence: CDR1 LNHDA, CDR2 SQIVND (reference sequence). The CDR3 runs 17 residues. CDR3 sequence (DNA): TGTGCCAGTAGCCCCTTGGGGGGGAGAGGAGGGGCCAACGTCCTGACTTTC. Amino acids: CASSPLGGRGGANVLTF.

This sequence joins TRBV7-9 and TRBJ1-2; D gene ambiguous. V shed 1 base and J shed 4 bases, with 7 bases lying between them. This CDR3 region has 13 residues. CDR1 and CDR2 from the germline V gene are SEHNR and FQNEAQ (reference sequence). The CDR3 is CASSLGQVYGYTF. The CDR3 nucleotides are TGTGCCAGCAGCTTAGGGCAGGTCTATGGCTACACCTTC. The full variable domain, completed using reference TRBV7-9 and TRBJ1-2, is DTGVSQNPRHKITKRGQNVTFRCDPISEHNRLYWYRQTLGQGPEFLTYFQNEAQLEKSRLLSDRFSAERPKGSFSTLEIQRTEQGDSAMYLCASSLGQVYGYTFGSGTRLTVV.

The chain uses TRBV15 and TRBJ2-7; 13 bases line up with TRBD2. Germline assignment: CDR1 LNHNV and CDR2 YYDKDF (reference sequence). This CDR3 region has 16 residues. Losses at the gene ends were 0 bases for V and 7 bases for J; bases not matched to a gene: 6. The CDR3 reads CATSRDLTSGRTEQYF. In nucleotides, the CDR3 is TGTGCCACCAGCAGAGATTTGACTAGCGGGAGGACGGAGCAGTACTTC.

The J gene is TRBJ2-2, the V gene TRBV19; TRBD1 is a possible D gene (5 bases). CDR3 length: 15 residues. V was shortened by 3 bases and J by 5 bases, with 13 bases between the two germline ends. Germline V gives CDR1 LNHDA, CDR2 SQIVND (reference sequence). The CDR3 loop is CASSISRTITGELFF. The CDR3 nucleotides read TGTGCCAGTAGTATCTCCAGGACAATAACCGGGGAGCTGTTTTTT.

This chain uses TRBV6-5 with TRBJ2-2; no firm D call. There are 14 residues in the CDR3. Between the trimmed V and J ends, which lost 2 bases and 7 bases, there was a span of 11 bases. The germline CDR1 and CDR2 sequences are MNHEY and SVGAGI. CDR3 loop: CASSYGSPVGELFF. As DNA, the CDR3 is TGTGCCAGCAGTTACGGTTCTCCAGTCGGGGAGCTGTTTTTT.

The chain couples TRBV19 to TRBJ2-7; possibly TRBD2 for D (6 bases). Germline V gene lookup returns CDR1 LNHDA and CDR2 SQIVND (reference sequence). The CDR3 runs 14 residues. V lost 4 bases and J lost 8, with 18 bases in between. The CDR3 DNA follows: TGTGCCAGTAGTAAGCTCCGGGAGCCTAAGAAGCAGTACTTC. Translated: CASSKLREPKKQYF.

This clone was detected a few times. This chain uses TRBV28 with TRBJ2-3, with no clear D. The CDR3 is 14 amino acids. Trimming stripped 3 bases from V and 6 bases from J, with 13 bases between. Germline assignment: CDR1 MDHEN and CDR2 SYDVKM. In DNA, the CDR3 is TGTGCCAGCAGTTTTGAGACCCCGTGGGATACGCAGTATTTT. Amino acids: CASSFETPWDTQYF.

The V call is TRBV6-1, the J call TRBJ1-5, with D uncertain. Trimming cost V 4 bases and J 2 bases, with 9 bases left between them. This CDR3 contains 14 residues. Germline CDR1 MNHNS, CDR2 SASEGT. CDR3 region: CASSVSGGNQPQHF. The CDR3 DNA reads as TGTGCCAGCAGTGTGTCGGGTGGCAATCAGCCCCAGCATTTT.

The chain carries TRBV2 and TRBJ2-7; no firm D call. V lost 5 bases to trimming and J lost 2 bases, with 7 bases between them. The CDR3 contains 12 residues. CDR1 is SNHLY, CDR2 FYNNEI, per germline. The CDR3 coding sequence is TGTGCCAGCAGTCCCCCACCCTACGAGCAGTACTTC. The encoded protein is CASSPPPYEQYF.

This clone was seen a few times. The chain carries TRBV19 and TRBJ1-1; D gene unclear. This CDR3 contains 12 residues. In germline, CDR1 is LNHDA, CDR2 SQIVND (reference sequence). V was cut by 6 bases and J by 5 bases, with 10 bases left in between. DNA of the CDR3: TGTGCCAGTAGCATGTCCGGGACTGAAGCTTTCTTT. Protein sequence: CASSMSGTEAFF.

This clone turned up a few times. This rearrangement joins TRBV10-1 to TRBJ2-7, with D perhaps assigned TRBD1 or TRBD2 (5 bases each). The CDR3 is 14 amino acids. Trimming cost V 2 bases and J 1 base, with 9 bases left between them. Germline V gives CDR1 WNHNN, CDR2 SYGVQD (reference sequence). The CDR3 nucleotides read TGCGCCAGCAGTGAGGTGGGACGTTCCTACGAGCAGTACTTC. Its translation is CASSEVGRSYEQYF.

The chain recombines TRBV2 with TRBJ2-5; no definite D call. This CDR3 is built from 15 residues. The germline V gene encodes CDR1 SNHLY and CDR2 FYNNEI. V lost 3 bases and J lost 0, with 11 bases in between. The CDR3 reads CASSEARPYQETQYF. In nucleotides, the CDR3 is TGTGCCAGCAGTGAGGCACGGCCGTACCAAGAGACCCAGTACTTC.

The rearrangement links TRBV5-1 to TRBJ1-1, with unresolved D. The germline V gene encodes CDR1 SGHRS and CDR2 YFSETQ. Trimming shortened V by 0 bases and J by 4 bases, and 7 bases separated the two germline ends. The CDR3 runs to 13 residues. The CDR3 bases are TGCGCCAGCAGCTTGGGGGTCTCCACTGAAGCTTTCTTT. Translation gives CASSLGVSTEAFF.

This clone is a singleton in its sample. The chain links TRBV10-2 to TRBJ2-1; 7 positions match TRBD2. In germline, CDR1 is WSHSY, CDR2 SAAADI. The CDR3 extends over 20 amino acids. The ends lost 2 bases at V and 7 bases at J; junction bases unmatched: 23. The CDR3 DNA reads as TGCGCCAGCAGTGAGGGACCCCGGGCCCCCCGTATCGGGAGGTATAATGAGCAGTTCTTC. Amino acids: CASSEGPRAPRIGRYNEQFF.

The genes are TRBV28 and TRBJ1-3; D possibly corresponds to TRBD1 (6 bases). The length of the CDR3 is 11 residues. V was shortened by 5 bases and J by 7 bases, with 6 bases between the two germline ends. Germline V gives CDR1 MDHEN, CDR2 SYDVKM. The DNA of the CDR3 is TGTGCCAGCAGTACAGGGAACACCATATATTTT. Its translation is CASSTGNTIYF.

The count of this clone is one. The chain recombines TRBV29-1 with TRBJ1-1, with D maybe TRBD1 (6 bases). Looked up from germline, CDR1 is SQVTM and CDR2 is ANQGSEA. V lost 7 bases and J 3 bases, leaving 18 bases between the germline ends. CDR3 size: 14 residues. The chain's CDR3 is CSAGGPNGYTEAFF. The CDR3 region has the DNA TGCAGCGCTGGGGGGCCTAACGGATACACTGAAGCTTTCTTT.

The rearrangement links TRBV5-5 to TRBJ1-5, with D perhaps matching TRBD1 (5 bases). This CDR3 region has 16 residues. CDR1 and CDR2 (germline): SGHKS, YYEKEE (reference sequence). V lost 0 bases to trimming and J lost 3 bases, with 13 bases between them. The CDR3: CASSLGVGAVNQPQHF. In DNA form, the CDR3 reads TGTGCCAGCAGCTTGGGAGTAGGGGCTGTCAATCAGCCCCAGCATTTT.

This chain links TRBV5-1 with TRBJ2-7; 11 positions agree with TRBD1. CDR1 is SGHRS, CDR2 YFSETQ, per germline. The CDR3 is made up of 15 amino acids. V shed 4 bases and J 1 base; nucleotides not matched to a gene: 4. The CDR3 DNA reads as TGCGCCAGCAGCGAGGGACAGGGGGGGTCCTACGAGCAGTACTTC. It encodes CASSEGQGGSYEQYF.

This clone was observed a handful of times. The chain carries TRBV6-5 and TRBJ1-4, with a possible D match to TRBD1 (5 bases). V dropped 6 bases and J dropped 4 bases, with 12 bases sitting between them. This CDR3 has 14 amino acids. The V gene's germline CDR1 is MNHEY and CDR2 SVGAGI. CDR3 sequence (DNA): TGTGCCAGCAGCATGACAGCTGGTAATGAAAAACTGTTTTTT. Residues: CASSMTAGNEKLFF.

This clone was picked up one time. The V and J genes are TRBV11-2 and TRBJ2-7; 8 nucleotides match TRBD1. The V gene's germline CDR1 is SGHAT and CDR2 FQNNGV. The length of the CDR3 is 15 residues. The J segment lost 1 base and the V segment lost 3 bases, leaving 5 bases of the junction unmatched. This CDR3 reads CASSFRTGSSYEQYF. Here the CDR3 DNA reads TGTGCCAGCAGCTTTCGGACAGGGAGTTCCTACGAGCAGTACTTC.

This clone was found a few times. The V and J genes are TRBV6-1 and TRBJ1-1; D remains unclear. The germline gives CDR1 MNHNS, CDR2 SASEGT. V lost 7 bases and J lost 1, with 10 bases in between. The CDR3 totals 13 residues. CDR3 sequence reads: CASIQSRNTEAFF. As DNA, the CDR3 is TGTGCCAGCATTCAGTCTAGGAACACTGAAGCTTTCTTT.

This clone was counted once. The chain has TRBV4-1 and TRBJ1-2, with TRBD1 identical over 9 bases. V trimming: 2 bases; J trimming: 7 bases; junction bases outside the gene matches: 14. There are 17 residues in the CDR3. Germline V lookup: CDR1 MGHRA, CDR2 YSYEKL. CDR3 DNA: TGCGCCAGCAGCCAACCCCTCGGACAGGGGAATAATCGTGGCTACACCTTC. This gives the protein CASSQPLGQGNNRGYTF.

The gene calls are TRBV6-1 and TRBJ1-2; unclear D gene. CDR3 length: 13 residues. CDR1 is MNHNS and CDR2 is SASEGT in the germline V gene. V was shortened by 2 bases and J by 8 bases, with 12 bases between the two germline ends. The CDR3 loop is CASSELRGVGYTF. The CDR3 region has the DNA TGTGCCAGCAGTGAACTACGGGGAGTGGGCTACACCTTC.